This T cell receptor (beta chain) was found in a study of T cells in Graves' hyperthyroidism and ophthalmopathy. TCR beta CDR3 regions were amplified from RNA. HTBI primers were employed in a first-round RT-PCR of the TCR CDR3. Each CDR3 protein is one row after TCRdb ran MiXCR on the multiplex PCR reads. Of approximately 590,000 distinct CDR3 sequences detected, just over 45% appear once; the ten largest clones hold roughly 8.2%. Unmatched junction bases numbered 13, after V lost 6 bases and J lost 5 bases. This CDR3 spans 18 amino acids. CDR1 and CDR2 (germline): MGHDK, SYGVNS. This TCR was recovered from a woman under 30 with Graves' hyperthyroidism. The genes are TRBV25-1 and TRBJ2-2; 12 nucleotides align to TRBD2. The source material was peripheral blood or thyroid tissue (not recorded which). CDR3 amino acids: CASSLSRLAGEHTGELFF. The CDR3 DNA reads as TGTGCCAGCAGCTTAAGCCGACTAGCGGGAGAGCATACCGGGGAGCTGTTTTTT.